This TCR beta chain appears in the sequencing data of a study of shared clonotypes between healthy human individuals. The V gene's germline CDR1 is SQVTM and CDR2 ANQGSEA. The V end was cut by 6 bases, the J end by 5 bases, with 13 bases between. The CDR3 is made up of 12 amino acids. Broader study findings: Generation of non-shared clonotypes was less probable than generation of clonotypes shared by all four donors.

With respect to this clone: Its antigen is not known.

This table comes from immunoSEQ multiplex PCR, and its TCRdb copy is limited to in-frame clones, with some not included. The data hold 2 million to 3 million clones, with 93% observed a single time. Sequenced sample: naive CD4+ T cells from PBMCs. Subset indicated: CD45RA+ positively selected. The J gene is TRBJ2-5, the V gene TRBV29-1; D is unresolved. The sequence derives from a man between 18 and 29 years old in good health. Some clones in this sample may be carry-over from other donors' samples. The CDR3 loop is CSVRTNIETQYF. Here the CDR3 DNA reads TGCAGCGTCCGGACCAATATTGAGACCCAGTACTTC.